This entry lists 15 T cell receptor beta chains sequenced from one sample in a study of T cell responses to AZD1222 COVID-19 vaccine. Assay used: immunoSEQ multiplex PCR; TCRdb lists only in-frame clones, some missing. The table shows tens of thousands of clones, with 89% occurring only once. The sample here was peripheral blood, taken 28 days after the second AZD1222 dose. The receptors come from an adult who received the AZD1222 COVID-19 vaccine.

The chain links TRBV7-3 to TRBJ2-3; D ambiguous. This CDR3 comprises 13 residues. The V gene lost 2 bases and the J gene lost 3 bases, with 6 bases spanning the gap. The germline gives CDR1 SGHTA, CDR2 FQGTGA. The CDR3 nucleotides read TGTGCCAGCAGCTTAGACCGAACAGATACGCAGTATTTT. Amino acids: CASSLDRTDTQYF.

This CDR3 reads CASSYREASNQPQHF. The DNA of the CDR3 is TGTGCCAGCAGCTACCGGGAGGCTAGCAATCAGCCCCAGCATTTT. This sequence joins TRBV7-8 and TRBJ1-5; no clear D. The length of the CDR3 is 15 residues. Trimming stripped 4 bases from V and 0 bases from J, with 10 bases between. Germline-derived CDR1 and CDR2 are SGHVS and FQNEAQ.

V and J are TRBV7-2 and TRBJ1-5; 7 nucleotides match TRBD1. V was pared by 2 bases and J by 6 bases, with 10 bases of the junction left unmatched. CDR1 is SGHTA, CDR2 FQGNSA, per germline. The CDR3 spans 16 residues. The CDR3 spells CASSLMRLSGGQPQHF. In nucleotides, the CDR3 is TGTGCCAGCAGCTTAATGAGGCTCTCAGGGGGTCAGCCCCAGCATTTT.

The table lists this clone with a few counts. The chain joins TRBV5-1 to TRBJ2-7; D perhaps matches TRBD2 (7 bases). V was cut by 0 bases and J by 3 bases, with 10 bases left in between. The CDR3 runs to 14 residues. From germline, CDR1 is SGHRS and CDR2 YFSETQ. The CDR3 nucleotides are TGCGCCAGCAGCTTGGCAGGGGAGGGCTACGAGCAGTACGTC. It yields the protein CASSLAGEGYEQYV.

The CDR3 loop reads CASSEGTREYFIQYF. The CDR3 region has the DNA TGTGCCAGCAGTGAGGGGACCAGGGAGTATTTCATTCAGTACTTC. The rearrangement joins TRBV6-1 to TRBJ2-4; D tentatively fits TRBD1 or TRBD2 (5 bases each). Germline CDR1 is MNHNS and CDR2 is SASEGT. The CDR3 runs 15 residues. V was pared by 3 bases and J by 9 bases, with 18 bases between.

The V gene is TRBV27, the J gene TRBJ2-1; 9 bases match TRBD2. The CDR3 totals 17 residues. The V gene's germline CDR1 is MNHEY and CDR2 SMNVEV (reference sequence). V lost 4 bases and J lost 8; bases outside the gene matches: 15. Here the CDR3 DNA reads TGTGCCAGCAGTTCAAACCAGCGGGAGGCAAATCCCCATGAGCAGTTCTTC. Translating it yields CASSSNQREANPHEQFF.

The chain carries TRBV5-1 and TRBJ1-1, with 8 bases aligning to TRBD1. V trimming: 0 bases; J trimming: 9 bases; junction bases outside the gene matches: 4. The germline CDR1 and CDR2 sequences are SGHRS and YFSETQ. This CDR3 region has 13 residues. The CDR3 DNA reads TGCGCCAGCAGCTTGGGACAGGGGTACAAAGCTTTCTTT. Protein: CASSLGQGYKAFF. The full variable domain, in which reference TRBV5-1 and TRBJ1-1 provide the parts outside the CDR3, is KAGVTQTPRYLIKTRGQQVTLSCSPISGHRSVSWYQQTPGQGLQFLFEYFSETQRNKGNFPGRFSGRQFSNSRSEMNVSTLELGDSALYLCASSLGQGYKAFFGQGTRLTVV.

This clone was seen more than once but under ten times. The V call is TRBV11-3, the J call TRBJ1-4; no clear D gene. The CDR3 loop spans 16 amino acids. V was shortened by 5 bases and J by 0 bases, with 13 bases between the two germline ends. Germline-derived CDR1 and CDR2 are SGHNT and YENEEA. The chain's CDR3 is CASSPTAAATNEKLFF. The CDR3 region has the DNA TGTGCCAGCAGCCCCACAGCCGCTGCAACTAATGAAAAACTGTTTTTT.

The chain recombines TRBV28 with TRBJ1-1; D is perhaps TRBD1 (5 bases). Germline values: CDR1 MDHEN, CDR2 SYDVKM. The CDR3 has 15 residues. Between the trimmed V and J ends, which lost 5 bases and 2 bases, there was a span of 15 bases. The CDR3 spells CASSPRGDGNTEAFF. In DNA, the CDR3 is TGTGCCAGCAGTCCCCGGGGGGACGGAAACACTGAAGCTTTCTTT.

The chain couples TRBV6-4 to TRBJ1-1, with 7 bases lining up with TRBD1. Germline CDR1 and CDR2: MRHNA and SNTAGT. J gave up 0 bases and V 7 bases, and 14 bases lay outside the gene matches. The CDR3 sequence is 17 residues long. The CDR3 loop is CASTPSRQGEMNTEAFF. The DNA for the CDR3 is TGTGCCAGCACCCCGTCGAGACAGGGAGAAATGAACACTGAAGCTTTCTTT.

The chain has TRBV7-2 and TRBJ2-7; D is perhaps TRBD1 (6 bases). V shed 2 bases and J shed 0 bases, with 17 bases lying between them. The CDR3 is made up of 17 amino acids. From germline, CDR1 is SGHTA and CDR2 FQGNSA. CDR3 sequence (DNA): TGTGCCAGCAGCTTAAGGGGTGGCAGGGGCCACTCCTACGAGCAGTACTTC. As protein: CASSLRGGRGHSYEQYF.

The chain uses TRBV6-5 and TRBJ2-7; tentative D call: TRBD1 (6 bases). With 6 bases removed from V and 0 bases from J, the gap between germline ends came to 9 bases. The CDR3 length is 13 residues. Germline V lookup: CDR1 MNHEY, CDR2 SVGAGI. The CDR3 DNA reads TGTGCCAGCAGCCGACAGGCCTCCTACGAGCAGTACTTC. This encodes CASSRQASYEQYF.

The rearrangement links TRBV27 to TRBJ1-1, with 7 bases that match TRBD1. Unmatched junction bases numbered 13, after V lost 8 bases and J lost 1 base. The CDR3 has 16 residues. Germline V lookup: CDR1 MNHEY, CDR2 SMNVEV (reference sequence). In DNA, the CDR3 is TGTGCCAGCCTCCCAAGACAGGGAGCGACGAACACTGAAGCTTTCTTT. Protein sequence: CASLPRQGATNTEAFF.

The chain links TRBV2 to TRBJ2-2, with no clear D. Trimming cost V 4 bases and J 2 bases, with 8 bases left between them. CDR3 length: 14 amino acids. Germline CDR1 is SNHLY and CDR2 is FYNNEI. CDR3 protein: CASSVKRNTGELFF. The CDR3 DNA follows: TGTGCCAGCAGTGTTAAGCGCAACACCGGGGAGCTGTTTTTT. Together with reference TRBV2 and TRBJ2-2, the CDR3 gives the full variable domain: EPEVTQTPSHQVTQMGQEVILRCVPISNHLYFYWYRQILGQKVEFLVSFYNNEISEKSEIFDDQFSVERPDGSNFTLKIRSTKLEDSAMYFCASSVKRNTGELFFGEGSRLTVL.

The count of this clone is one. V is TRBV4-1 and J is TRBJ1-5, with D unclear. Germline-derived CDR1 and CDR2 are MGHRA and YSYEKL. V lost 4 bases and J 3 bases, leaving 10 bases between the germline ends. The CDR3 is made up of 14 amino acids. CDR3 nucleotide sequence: TGCGCCAGCAGCCTCTATGGGGACAATCAGCCCCAGCATTTT. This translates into CASSLYGDNQPQHF.